This passage covers 12 T cell receptor beta chains from one sample sequenced in a study of cytomegalovirus exposure and HLA in healthy donors (dated by TCRdb to 2016 to 2017). The library was produced with the immunoSEQ multiplex PCR assay. A mixture of 60 forward primers for TCR Vbeta segments and 13 reverse primers for TCR Jbeta segments was used in the multiplex PCR. TCRdb obtained this table from immuneACCESS and retained in-frame rearrangements with V and J assigned. These tables miss some clones; where compared with another copy, unresolved V genes account for less than half of the shortfall, and the remainder is unexplained. Counted in this sample were about 190,000 clones; roughly four fifths of them appeared once. Roughly 3.1% of the sample is in the top ten clones. The specimen sequenced was PBMCs. These receptors were collected from a man between 40 and 49 years old in good health and CMV-seropositive.

This chain joins TRBV7-2 and TRBJ2-7, with TRBD1 as a possible D gene (5 bases). This CDR3 spans 14 amino acids. Per the germline V gene, CDR1 is SGHTA and CDR2 is FQGNSA. The V gene lost 5 bases and the J gene lost 1 base, with 12 bases spanning the gap. CDR3 protein: CASSPPPGSYEQYF. For the CDR3, the DNA is TGTGCCAGCAGCCCCCCCCCAGGGTCCTACGAGCAGTACTTC.

The chain uses TRBV28 and TRBJ2-2; 11 nucleotides line up with TRBD2. The CDR3 contains 15 residues. The junction had 0 bases not matched to a gene; V was cut back by 2 bases and J by 4 bases. Germline CDR1 reads MDHEN; CDR2 reads SYDVKM. The CDR3 DNA reads as TGTGCCAGCAGTTTAGGACTAGCGGGCACCGGGGAGCTGTTTTTT. The encoded protein is CASSLGLAGTGELFF.

This chain connects TRBV19 to TRBJ1-1; D remains ambiguous. The V end was cut by 6 bases, the J end by 1 base, with 12 bases between. The germline V gene encodes CDR1 LNHDA and CDR2 SQIVND (reference sequence). This CDR3 region has 14 residues. The CDR3 DNA reads TGTGCCAGTAGCCCGCGGCGGGAGAACACTGAAGCTTTCTTT. This translates into CASSPRRENTEAFF.

In its sample, this clone was seen a few times. The chain uses TRBV7-2 and TRBJ2-7, with 11 bases that match TRBD2. The ends lost 5 bases at V and 6 bases at J; junction bases unmatched: 9. Germline V gene data show CDR1 as SGHTA and CDR2 as FQGNSA. The CDR3 sequence is 15 residues long. This CDR3 reads CASSPASGRMGEQYF. CDR3 nucleotides: TGTGCCAGCAGCCCTGCTAGCGGGAGGATGGGCGAGCAGTACTTC. Supplemented by reference TRBV7-2 and TRBJ2-7, the full variable domain reads GAGVSQSPSNKVTEKGKDVELRCDPISGHTALYWYRQSLGQGLEFLIYFQGNSAPDKSGLPSDRFSAERTGGSVSTLTIQRTQQEDSAVYLCASSPASGRMGEQYFGPGTRLTVT.

The chain has TRBV4-2 and TRBJ2-5, with D perhaps TRBD1 (7 bases). V gave up 1 base and J gave up 0 bases, with 21 bases separating them. CDR1 and CDR2 from the germline V gene are LGHNA and YNFKEQ. CDR3 length: 19 residues. CDR3 sequence: CASSQGAGGSLGDQETQYF. The CDR3 coding sequence is TGTGCCAGCAGCCAAGGGGCAGGGGGGTCTCTAGGGGACCAAGAGACCCAGTACTTC.

The V call is TRBV4-3, the J call TRBJ1-6, with 8 nucleotides matching TRBD1. The ends lost 2 bases at V and 9 bases at J; junction bases unmatched: 6. CDR3 length: 15 residues. From germline, CDR1 is LGHNA and CDR2 YSLEER. This chain's CDR3 is CASSQTDRGGSPLHF. CDR3 nucleotide sequence: TGCGCCAGCAGCCAAACCGACAGGGGTGGTTCACCCCTCCACTTT.

V is TRBV4-3 and J is TRBJ2-1, with D tentatively TRBD2 (6 bases). This CDR3 has 16 residues. Trimming removed 0 bases from V and 4 bases from J, with 13 bases in between. The germline gives CDR1 LGHNA, CDR2 YSLEER. Here the CDR3 reads CASSQEGAGPYNEQFF. For the CDR3, the DNA is TGCGCCAGCAGCCAAGAGGGAGCGGGCCCTTACAATGAGCAGTTCTTC.

The DNA of the CDR3 is TGTGCCAGCAGCCGTCAGGGGAGAGCAGATACGCAGTATTTT. Translation gives CASSRQGRADTQYF. V gene TRBV7-7 combines with J gene TRBJ2-3; tentatively, D is TRBD1 (6 bases). This CDR3 comprises 14 residues. V gave up 5 bases and J gave up 4 bases, with 13 bases separating them. Germline-derived CDR1 and CDR2 are SSHAT and FNYEAQ (reference sequence).

The chain has TRBV5-1 and TRBJ2-5; TRBD1 matches at 8 bases. Trimming cost V 0 bases and J 1 base; bases outside gene matches: 5. The CDR3 sequence is 16 residues long. CDR1 SGHRS and CDR2 YFSETQ come from the germline V gene. The CDR3 nucleotides are TGCGCCAGCAGCTTGGGCCCCGACAGGGGCCAAGAGACCCAGTACTTC. Translation gives CASSLGPDRGQETQYF.

The chain links TRBV5-6 to TRBJ1-4; D possibly corresponds to TRBD1 (6 bases). V dropped 2 bases and J dropped 7 bases, with 15 bases sitting between them. Per germline, CDR1 SGHDT and CDR2 YYEEEE. This CDR3 is 15 amino acids long. The CDR3 DNA follows: TGTGCCAGCAGCTTACAGGGCAGTCCGGTTGAAAAACTGTTTTTT. This encodes CASSLQGSPVEKLFF.

The CDR3 region has the DNA TGTGCCATTAGACAGGGGGACATTCAGTACTTC. Protein product: CAIRQGDIQYF. The gene calls are TRBV19 and TRBJ2-4; 9 nucleotides align to TRBD1. The V segment lost 10 bases and the J segment 8 bases; nucleotides outside the gene matches: 3. The CDR3 consists of 11 residues. Germline lookup yields CDR1 LNHDA and CDR2 SQIVND (reference sequence).

The J gene is TRBJ2-7, the V gene TRBV14, with D tentatively TRBD2 (5 bases). CDR1 and CDR2 (germline): SGHDN, FVKESK. Trimming left V 0 bases short and J 5 bases short, with 14 bases between. The CDR3 is 15 amino acids. CDR3 sequence reads: CASSQDVWTGDEQYF. The CDR3 DNA sequence: TGTGCCAGCAGCCAAGATGTCTGGACCGGGGACGAGCAGTACTTC.